These 9 T cell receptor beta chains were all obtained from the same sample, sequenced in a study of T-cell reconstitution after alpha-beta-depleted transplantation in children (dated by TCRdb to the mid-2010s). Explained via the paper, the treatment or condition label denotes: allogeneic hematopoietic cell transplantation with graft depleted of TCRalphabeta T cells and CD19 B cells. The library was produced with PCR. The instrument given in TCRdb is Illumina HiSeq 2500. To normalize quantification of the TCRbeta repertoire, the TCR libraries were built with molecular barcoding that relied on unique molecular identifiers. The public reads were reanalyzed by TCRdb: fastp trimming at Q25, MiXCR alignment, in-frame beta chains only. CDR3 protein duplicates are merged, each entry listing the most common genes and DNA. In all, the sample holds about a million distinct CDR3 sequences, and about 31% of those were seen once. More than 25% of the sample goes to the ten largest clones.

The material sequenced was PBMCs, mostly from graft donor cells, taken 360 days after TCRalphabeta/CD19-depleted stem cell transplant. The receptors originated from a boy less than two years old who had a stem cell transplant for SCID, so the T cells may come from the graft donor.

V and J are TRBV11-2 and TRBJ2-7, with D uncertain. V dropped 5 bases and J dropped 6 bases, with 14 bases sitting between them. CDR1 is SGHAT and CDR2 is FQNNGV in the germline V gene. The length of the CDR3 is 13 residues. CDR3 amino acids: CASSHPVRREQYF. The CDR3 nucleotides are TGTGCCAGCAGCCACCCCGTACGGCGCGAGCAGTACTTC.

V and J are TRBV20-1 and TRBJ2-3; 10 bases agree with TRBD2. Germline V lookup: CDR1 DFQATT, CDR2 SNEGSKA (reference sequence). Trimming at V came to 3 bases and at J to 4 bases, leaving 1 base not matched to a gene. This CDR3 has 13 residues. The CDR3 region has the DNA TGCAGTGCTAGGGGGACTAGCGCAGATACGCAGTATTTT. The encoded protein is CSARGTSADTQYF.

The table lists this clonotype with a count of one. The V call is TRBV12-3 or TRBV12-4, the J call TRBJ2-7; D remains ambiguous. Between the trimmed V and J ends, which lost 6 bases and 9 bases, there was a span of 12 bases. The CDR3 is 11 residues long. The CDR3 protein is CASSLSFRQYF. The CDR3 nucleotides read TGTGCCAGCAGCCTCAGTTTCCGGCAGTACTTC.

Only a few counts were recorded for this clonotype. The chain carries TRBV6-5 and TRBJ2-1; the D is unclear. Germline loops: CDR1 MNHEY, CDR2 SVGAGI. V lost 6 bases and J lost 7, with 10 bases in between. This CDR3 spans 12 amino acids. The CDR3 region has the DNA TGTGCCAGCAGCCGCTATGGGAATGAGCAGTTCTTC. Its translation: CASSRYGNEQFF.

The genes are TRBV20-1 and TRBJ1-1, with 7 bases identical to TRBD1. The germline V gene encodes CDR1 DFQATT and CDR2 SNEGSKA (reference sequence). The length of the CDR3 is 13 residues. Losses at the gene ends were 6 bases for V and 4 bases for J; bases not matched to a gene: 8. The CDR3 loop is CSAPLDRATEAFF. The CDR3 bases are TGCAGTGCCCCGCTCGACAGGGCCACTGAAGCTTTCTTT.

The rearrangement links TRBV29-1 to TRBJ1-2; 11 bases line up with TRBD1. Unmatched junction bases numbered 6, after V lost 7 bases and J lost 8 bases. Germline-derived CDR1 and CDR2 are SQVTM and ANQGSEA. The CDR3 runs to 12 residues. In DNA form, the CDR3 reads TGCAGCGCCGGACAGGGGGCGATCGGCTACACCTTC. It is translated as CSAGQGAIGYTF.

This rearrangement joins TRBV6-6 to TRBJ2-7, with a possible D match to TRBD1 (5 bases). The CDR3 sequence is 13 residues long. Germline V gene sequence: CDR1 MNHNY, CDR2 SVGAGI (reference sequence). With 7 bases removed from V and 4 bases from J, the gap between germline ends came to 14 bases. The CDR3 region is CASKPGNWYEQYF. Written as DNA, the CDR3 is TGTGCCAGCAAGCCAGGGAACTGGTACGAGCAGTACTTC.

There are a few counts of this clonotype. The gene calls are TRBV5-1 and TRBJ1-2; 9 nucleotides agree with TRBD1. Germline values: CDR1 SGHRS, CDR2 YFSETQ. The CDR3 contains 14 residues. V shed 5 bases and J 4 bases; nucleotides not matched to a gene: 6. The CDR3 nucleotides read TGCGCCAGCAGACTGGACAGGGGAACCTATGGCTACACCTTC. Its translation is CASRLDRGTYGYTF.

This clonotype was seen only a few times. The genes are TRBV14 and TRBJ2-7, with 8 bases that match TRBD2. V shed 1 base, J shed 4 bases, and the junction held 9 bases outside the gene matches. This CDR3 contains 16 residues. Germline lookup yields CDR1 SGHDN and CDR2 FVKESK. CDR3 sequence (DNA): TGTGCCAGCAGCCAAGGGTCCTCGCGGGGGGCTTACGAGCAGTACTTC. This gives the protein CASSQGSSRGAYEQYF.